The rows below give T cell receptor beta chains drawn from one sample of a study of T-cell reconstitution after alpha-beta-depleted transplantation in children. TCRdb fed the PCR reads into MiXCR, producing one record per CDR3 protein. This sample yields about 440,000 distinct CDR3 sequences, of which over 40% are seen a single time; 27% belongs to the top ten. This specimen consisted of PBMCs, obtained before TCRalphabeta/CD19-depleted stem cell transplant. Source of these receptors: a girl aged 2 to 10 with aplastic anemia, due to receive a stem cell transplant. The CDR3 runs from the conserved cysteine through the conserved F or W. A D gene is named only where the DNA matches it firmly. Size is omitted from some rows. Given values are once, few, many or a class for expanded clones.

V gene: TRBV5-1; D gene: .; J gene: TRBJ2-7; clone size: many; CDR3 length: 15; CDR3 DNA: TGCGCCAGCAGCCCCTACCGGGACGGGATCTACGAGCAGTACTTC; CDR3 protein: CASSPYRDGIYEQYF
V gene: TRBV29-1; D gene: .; J gene: TRBJ2-1; clone size: .; CDR3 length: 16; CDR3 DNA: TGCAGCGTTGAAGATCATGGCTACCCCTCCTACAATGAGCAGTTCTTC; CDR3 protein: CSVEDHGYPSYNEQFF
V gene: TRBV7-2; D gene: .; J gene: TRBJ1-1; clone size: .; CDR3 length: 14; CDR3 DNA: TGTGCCAGCAGCCTGCCCGGGTCCAACACTGAAGCTTTCTTT; CDR3 protein: CASSLPGSNTEAFF
V gene: TRBV9; D gene: .; J gene: TRBJ2-1; clone size: many; CDR3 length: 18; CDR3 DNA: TGTGCCAGCAGCGTAGACACGGCGGAGACAGCCCCCTACAATGAGCAGTTCTTC; CDR3 protein: CASSVDTAETAPYNEQFF
V gene: TRBV12-3/TRBV12-4; D gene: .; J gene: TRBJ2-4; clone size: .; CDR3 length: 17; CDR3 DNA: TGTGCCAGCTGCCTCCGACAGGACCACTTAGCCAAAAACATTCAGTACTTC; CDR3 protein: CASCLRQDHLAKNIQYF
V gene: TRBV30; D gene: .; J gene: TRBJ1-6; clone size: many; CDR3 length: 11; CDR3 DNA: TGTGCCTGGAGTGTACTCTCACCCCTCCACTTT; CDR3 protein: CAWSVLSPLHF
V gene: TRBV20-1; D gene: TRBD2; J gene: TRBJ2-1; clone size: .; CDR3 length: 16; CDR3 DNA: TGCAGTGCTAGAGGCCTCCCGGGGACTAGCGGGAATGAGCAGTTCTTC; CDR3 protein: CSARGLPGTSGNEQFF
V gene: TRBV28; D gene: .; J gene: TRBJ2-2; clone size: .; CDR3 length: 13; CDR3 DNA: TGTGCCTCAAGCCCGCGTGGCCCCGGGGAGCTGTTTTTT; CDR3 protein: CASSPRGPGELFF
V gene: TRBV6-4; D gene: .; J gene: TRBJ2-1; clone size: .; CDR3 length: 11; CDR3 DNA: TGTGCCAGCAGTGCAAAAAATGAGCAGTTCTTC; CDR3 protein: CASSAKNEQFF
V gene: TRBV9; D gene: TRBD1; J gene: TRBJ1-6; clone size: .; CDR3 length: 14; CDR3 DNA: TGTGCCAGCAGCGTCAGGACAGGGAGTTCACCCCTCCACTTT; CDR3 protein: CASSVRTGSSPLHF
V gene: TRBV12-3/TRBV12-4; D gene: .; J gene: TRBJ2-3; clone size: .; CDR3 length: 13; CDR3 DNA: TGTGCCAGCAGGTCCAGCGGTCCCGATACGCAGTATTTT; CDR3 protein: CASRSSGPDTQYF
V gene: TRBV5-1; D gene: .; J gene: TRBJ1-2; clone size: .; CDR3 length: 12; CDR3 DNA: TGCGCCAGCAGCCCCATAGGCTATGGCTACACCTTC; CDR3 protein: CASSPIGYGYTF
V gene: TRBV13; D gene: TRBD1; J gene: TRBJ2-3; clone size: many; CDR3 length: 15; CDR3 DNA: TGTGCCAGCAGCCGGGGACAGGGGGAAACAGATACGCAGTATTTT; CDR3 protein: CASSRGQGETDTQYF